The rows below give T cell receptor beta chains drawn from one sample of a study of lymphopenia after photon versus proton radiotherapy. Only in-frame clones appear in the TCRdb table, and some are missing; sequencing was by immunoSEQ multiplex PCR. The sample gives 20,000 to 25,000 clones, about nine tenths of which show up once; about 10% is in the top ten. The source was peripheral blood, collected from a patient treated with proton-based radiotherapy. These receptors originate from a woman aged 70-85 years with pancreatic cancer. Some clones in this sample may be carry-over from other donors' samples. Each CDR3 is given with its conserved first and last residue. D genes are given only for firm matches. Size tells how often a clone was seen (once, few, many) or the class of an expanded clone, and some rows leave it out.

d_call	v_call	clone_size	j_call	cdr3_nt	cdr3_aa
.	TRBV18	.	TRBJ2-3	TGTGCCAGCTCCCTAAGCGGAGACTCCAGCACAGATACGCAGTATTTT	CASSLSGDSSTDTQYF
TRBD1	TRBV6-6	.	TRBJ2-7	TGTGCCAGCAGTTATCTTGGGACAGCCGAGGTCGGGCAGTACTTC	CASSYLGTAEVGQYF
.	TRBV29-1	.	TRBJ1-1	TGCAGCGGTAACGGGGTCACTGAAGCTTTCTTT	CSGNGVTEAFF
.	TRBV4-2	.	TRBJ2-7	TGTGCCAGCAGCCAAGATTGGGGGAAGTATCTGTACTTC	CASSQDWGKYLYF
TRBD2	TRBV10-3	.	TRBJ2-1	TGTGCCATCAGTGAGTCAAGGACTAGCAGTAATGAGCAGTTCTTC	CAISESRTSSNEQFF
.	TRBV7-2	.	TRBJ2-3	TGTGCCAGCAATAGGGGGAGGGTTACAGATACGCAGTATTTT	CASNRGRVTDTQYF
.	TRBV5-1	.	TRBJ2-2	TGCGCCAGCAGCTCCCAGGCCGGGACGGGCGCCGGGGAGCTGTTTTTT	CASSSQAGTGAGELFF
.	TRBV15	.	TRBJ2-6	TGTGCCACCAGCAGAGATACCCTGAGGCAGCTCAGCTCTGGGGCCAACGTCCTGACTTTC	CATSRDTLRQLSSGANVLTF
.	TRBV28	.	TRBJ2-5	TGTGCCAGCAGTTTATCCCAGGGGTTGGCGGAGACCCAGTACTTC	CASSLSQGLAETQYF
TRBD2	TRBV11-2	.	TRBJ2-3	TGTGCCAGCAGCTTGCGACTAGCGGGATACCCTAGCACAGATACGCAGTATTTT	CASSLRLAGYPSTDTQYF
.	TRBV27	.	TRBJ1-1	TGTGCCAGCAGTTTTCAGGGCACTGAAGCTTTCTTT	CASSFQGTEAFF
TRBD2	TRBV18	once	TRBJ2-1	TGTGCCAGCTCACCAGGACTAGCGGGGCTTAATGAGCAGTTCTTC	CASSPGLAGLNEQFF
.	TRBV7-2	.	TRBJ2-3	TGTGCCAGCAGCCTTCCGGACTCCACAGATACGCAGTATTTT	CASSLPDSTDTQYF
.	TRBV14	.	TRBJ1-1	TGTGCCAGCAGCGGAAGTTTCAGGGAGAACACTGAAGCTTTCTTT	CASSGSFRENTEAFF
.	TRBV11-3	.	TRBJ1-1	TGTGCCAGCAGCTCCCGGGACAAGACCATGACTATGAACACTGAAGCTTTCTTT	CASSSRDKTMTMNTEAFF
TRBD2	TRBV27	.	TRBJ2-1	TGTGCCAGCAGTCCCCGGACTAGCGGGTCCTGGAATGAGCAGTTCTTC	CASSPRTSGSWNEQFF
.	TRBV10-2	.	TRBJ2-2	TGCGCCAGCAGTGAAAGTTTTGTTAGGGCCAAAAACACCGGGGAGCTGTTTTTT	CASSESFVRAKNTGELFF